This T cell receptor beta chain was found in a study of blood T cell repertoires in COVID-19. Using immunoSEQ multiplex PCR, the repertoire was profiled, and TCRdb retains in-frame clones only, with some absent. The sample lists around 270,000 clones; roughly 84% were seen once. The receptor comes from a woman in her thirties or forties who had recovered from COVID-19. Sequenced material: peripheral blood.

Here the CDR3 reads CASSWGQTKQYF. CDR3 bases: TGTGCCAGCAGTTGGGGACAGACAAAGCAGTACTTC. V usage is TRBV12-3 or TRBV12-4 and J usage is TRBJ2-7, with TRBD1 identical over 7 bases. The CDR3 extends over 12 amino acids. Unmatched junction bases numbered 5, after V lost 4 bases and J lost 8 bases.